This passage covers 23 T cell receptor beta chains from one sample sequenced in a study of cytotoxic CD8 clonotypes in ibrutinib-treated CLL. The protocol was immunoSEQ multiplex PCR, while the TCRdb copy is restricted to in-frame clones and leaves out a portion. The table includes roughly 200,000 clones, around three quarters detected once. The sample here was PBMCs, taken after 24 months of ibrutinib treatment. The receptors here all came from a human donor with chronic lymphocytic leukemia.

This CDR3 is CASTPNRIQETQYF. The CDR3 coding sequence is TGTGCCAGCACCCCAAACCGTATCCAAGAGACCCAGTACTTC. V gene TRBV7-8 combines with J gene TRBJ2-5, with D unresolved. The CDR3 covers 14 residues. The germline V and J ends were trimmed by 7 bases and 1 base, with 13 bases remaining between them. Germline V gene sequence: CDR1 SGHVS, CDR2 FQNEAQ.

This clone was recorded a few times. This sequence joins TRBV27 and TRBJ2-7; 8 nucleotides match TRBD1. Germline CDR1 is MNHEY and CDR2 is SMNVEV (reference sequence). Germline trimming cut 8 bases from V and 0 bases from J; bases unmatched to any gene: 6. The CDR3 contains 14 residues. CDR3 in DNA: TGTGCCAGCGGCACCGGGACAGGCTCCTACGAGCAGTACTTC. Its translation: CASGTGTGSYEQYF.

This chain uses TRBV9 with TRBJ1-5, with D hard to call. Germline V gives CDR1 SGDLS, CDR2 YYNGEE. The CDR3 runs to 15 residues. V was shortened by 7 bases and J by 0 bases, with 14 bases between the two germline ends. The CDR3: CASAQDGFSNQPQHF. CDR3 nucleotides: TGTGCCAGCGCCCAGGACGGATTTAGCAATCAGCCCCAGCATTTT. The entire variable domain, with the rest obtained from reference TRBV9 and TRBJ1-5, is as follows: DSGVTQTPKHLITATGQRVTLRCSPRSGDLSVYWYQQSLDQGLQFLIQYYNGEERAKGNILERFSAQQFPDLHSELNLSSLELGDSALYFCASAQDGFSNQPQHFGDGTRLSIL.

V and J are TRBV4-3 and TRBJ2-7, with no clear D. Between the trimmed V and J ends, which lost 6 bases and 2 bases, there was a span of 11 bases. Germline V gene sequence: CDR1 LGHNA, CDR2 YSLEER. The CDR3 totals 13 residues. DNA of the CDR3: TGCGCCAGCAGTCGTACGGTAGCCTACGAGCAGTACTTC. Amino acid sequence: CASSRTVAYEQYF.

CDR3 region: CASGTQGLETQYF. DNA of the CDR3: TGCGCCAGCGGGACACAGGGGTTAGAGACCCAGTACTTC. This chain links TRBV5-1 with TRBJ2-5; 7 bases are shared with TRBD1. The V gene's germline CDR1 is SGHRS and CDR2 YFSETQ. The CDR3 has 13 amino acids. The V segment lost 7 bases and the J segment 4 bases; nucleotides outside the gene matches: 7.

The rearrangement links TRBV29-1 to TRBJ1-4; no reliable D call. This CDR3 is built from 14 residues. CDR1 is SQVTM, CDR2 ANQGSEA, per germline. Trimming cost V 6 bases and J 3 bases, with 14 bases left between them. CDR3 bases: TGCAGCGTACTTGAAACCGGCCCTAATGAAAAACTGTTTTTT. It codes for CSVLETGPNEKLFF.

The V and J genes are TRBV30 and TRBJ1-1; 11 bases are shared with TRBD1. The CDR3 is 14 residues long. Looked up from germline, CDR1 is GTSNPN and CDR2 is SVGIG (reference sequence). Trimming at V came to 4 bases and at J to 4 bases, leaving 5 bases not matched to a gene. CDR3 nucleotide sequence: TGTGCCTGGACCCGTGGGACAGGGGGCACTGAAGCTTTCTTT. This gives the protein CAWTRGTGGTEAFF.

The CDR3 region has the DNA TGTGCCAGCAGTATGGGGCGCTGGGATACGCAGTATTTT. This translates into CASSMGRWDTQYF. The chain recombines TRBV27 with TRBJ2-3; perhaps TRBD1 as D (5 bases). Trimming left V 5 bases short and J 6 bases short, with 12 bases between. Germline V lookup: CDR1 MNHEY, CDR2 SMNVEV (reference sequence). The CDR3 runs to 13 residues.

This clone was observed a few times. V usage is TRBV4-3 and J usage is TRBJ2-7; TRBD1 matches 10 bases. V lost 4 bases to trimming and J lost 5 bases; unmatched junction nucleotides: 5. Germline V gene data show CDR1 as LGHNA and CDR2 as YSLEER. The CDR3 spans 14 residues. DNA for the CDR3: TGCGCCAGCAGCCGCTGGGACAGGGGCGACGAGCAGTACTTC. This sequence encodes CASSRWDRGDEQYF.

This chain's CDR3 is CAWRNPNTGELFF. The CDR3 nucleotides are TGTGCCTGGAGAAATCCGAACACCGGGGAGCTGTTTTTT. This chain links TRBV30 with TRBJ2-2; no definite D call. Germline lookup yields CDR1 GTSNPN and CDR2 SVGIG (reference sequence). This CDR3 contains 13 residues. The V gene lost 3 bases and the J gene lost 0 bases, with 5 bases spanning the gap.

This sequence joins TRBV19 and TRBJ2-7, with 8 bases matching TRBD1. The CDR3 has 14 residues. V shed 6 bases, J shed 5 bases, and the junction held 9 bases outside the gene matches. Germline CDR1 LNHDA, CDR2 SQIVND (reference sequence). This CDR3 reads CASSLQGAADEQYF. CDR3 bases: TGTGCCAGTAGCCTCCAGGGGGCCGCCGACGAGCAGTACTTC.

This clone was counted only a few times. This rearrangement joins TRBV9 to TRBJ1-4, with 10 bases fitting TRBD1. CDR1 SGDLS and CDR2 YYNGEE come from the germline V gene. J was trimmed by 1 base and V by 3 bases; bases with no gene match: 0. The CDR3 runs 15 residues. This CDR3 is CASSGDRGTNEKLFF. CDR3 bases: TGTGCCAGCAGCGGGGACAGGGGAACTAATGAAAAACTGTTTTTT.

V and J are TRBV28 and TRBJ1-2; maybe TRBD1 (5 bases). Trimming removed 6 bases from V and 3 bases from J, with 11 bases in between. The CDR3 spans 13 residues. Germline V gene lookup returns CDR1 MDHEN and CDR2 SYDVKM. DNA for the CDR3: TGTGCCAGCAGACCCGGGGGGGACTATGGCTACACCTTC. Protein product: CASRPGGDYGYTF.

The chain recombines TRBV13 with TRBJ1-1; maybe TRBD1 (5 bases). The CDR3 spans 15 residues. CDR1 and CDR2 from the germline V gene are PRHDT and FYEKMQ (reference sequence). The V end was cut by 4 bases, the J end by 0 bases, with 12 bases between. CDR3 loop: CASSSLGVVNTEAFF. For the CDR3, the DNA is TGTGCCAGCAGCTCCTTGGGGGTGGTGAACACTGAAGCTTTCTTT. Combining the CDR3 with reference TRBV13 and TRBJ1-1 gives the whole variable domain AAGVIQSPRHLIKEKRETATLKCYPIPRHDTVYWYQQGPGQDPQFLISFYEKMQSDKGSIPDRFSAQQFSDYHSELNMSSLELGDSALYFCASSSLGVVNTEAFFGQGTRLTVV.

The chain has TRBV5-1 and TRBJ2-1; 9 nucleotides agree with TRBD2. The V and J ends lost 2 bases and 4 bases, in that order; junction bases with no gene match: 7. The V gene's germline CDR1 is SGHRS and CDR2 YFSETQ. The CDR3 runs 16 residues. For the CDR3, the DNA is TGCGCCAGCAGCTTTAGCGGGAGTTTGTTTTACAATGAGCAGTTCTTC. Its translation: CASSFSGSLFYNEQFF.

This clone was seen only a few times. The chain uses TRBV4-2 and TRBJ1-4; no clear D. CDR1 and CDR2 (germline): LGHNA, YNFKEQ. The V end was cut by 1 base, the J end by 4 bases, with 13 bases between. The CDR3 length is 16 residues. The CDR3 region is CASSQAQRQSNEKLFF. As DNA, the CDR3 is TGTGCCAGCAGCCAAGCTCAGCGTCAAAGTAATGAAAAACTGTTTTTT.

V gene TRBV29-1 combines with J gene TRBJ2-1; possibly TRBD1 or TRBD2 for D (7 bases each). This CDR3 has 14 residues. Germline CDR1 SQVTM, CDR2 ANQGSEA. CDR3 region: CTRKQTSRGDEQFF. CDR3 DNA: TGCACCCGGAAACAGACTAGCAGGGGGGATGAGCAGTTCTTC.

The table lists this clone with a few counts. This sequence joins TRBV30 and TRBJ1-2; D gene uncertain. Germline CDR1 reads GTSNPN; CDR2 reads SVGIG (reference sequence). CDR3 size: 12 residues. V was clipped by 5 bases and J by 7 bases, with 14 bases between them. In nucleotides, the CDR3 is TGTGCCTGGCGTGGAAGGGAGTCTGGCTACACCTTC. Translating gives CAWRGRESGYTF.

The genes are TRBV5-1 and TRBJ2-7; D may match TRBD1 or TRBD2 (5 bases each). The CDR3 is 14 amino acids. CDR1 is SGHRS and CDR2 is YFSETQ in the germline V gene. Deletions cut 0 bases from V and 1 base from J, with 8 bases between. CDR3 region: CASSLGDLSYEQYF. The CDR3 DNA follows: TGCGCCAGCAGCTTGGGGGACCTTTCCTACGAGCAGTACTTC. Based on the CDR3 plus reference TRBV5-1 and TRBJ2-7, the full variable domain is KAGVTQTPRYLIKTRGQQVTLSCSPISGHRSVSWYQQTPGQGLQFLFEYFSETQRNKGNFPGRFSGRQFSNSRSEMNVSTLELGDSALYLCASSLGDLSYEQYFGPGTRLTVT.

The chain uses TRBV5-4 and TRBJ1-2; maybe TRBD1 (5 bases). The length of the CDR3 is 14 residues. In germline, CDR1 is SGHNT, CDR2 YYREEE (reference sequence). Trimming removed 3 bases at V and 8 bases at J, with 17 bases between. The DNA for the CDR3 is TGTGCCAGCAGCTCAGTACAGGCTCGGGGAGGCTACACCTTC. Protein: CASSSVQARGGYTF.

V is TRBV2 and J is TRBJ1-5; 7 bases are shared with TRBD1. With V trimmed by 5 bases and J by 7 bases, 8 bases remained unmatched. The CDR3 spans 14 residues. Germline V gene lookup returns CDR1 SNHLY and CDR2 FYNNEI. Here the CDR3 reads CASSFSGGEQPQHF. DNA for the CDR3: TGTGCCAGCAGTTTCTCAGGGGGAGAGCAGCCCCAGCATTTT.

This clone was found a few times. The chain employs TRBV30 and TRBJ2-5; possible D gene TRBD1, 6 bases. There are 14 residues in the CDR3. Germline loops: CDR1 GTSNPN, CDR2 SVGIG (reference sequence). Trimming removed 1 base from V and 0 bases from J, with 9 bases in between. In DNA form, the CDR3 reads TGTGCCTGGAGTGCCGACAGGTACCAAGAGACCCAGTACTTC. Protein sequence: CAWSADRYQETQYF.

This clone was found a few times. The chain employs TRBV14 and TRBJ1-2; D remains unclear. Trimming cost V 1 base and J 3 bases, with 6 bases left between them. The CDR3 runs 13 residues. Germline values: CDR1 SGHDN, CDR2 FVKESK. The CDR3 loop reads CASSQGVDYGYTF. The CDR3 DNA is TGTGCCAGCAGCCAAGGGGTGGACTATGGCTACACCTTC.